This T cell receptor beta chain comes out of a study of blood T cell repertoires in COVID-19. The overall study: In each case, the material was cDNA or gDNA derived from T cells, B-cell-depleted T cells, or PBMCs.

Participants, 18 to 89 years old, spanned about two dozen US areas. Clinical history as reported by participants underpinned cohort assignment. The CDR3 extends over 13 amino acids. Per germline, CDR1 SNHLY and CDR2 FYNNEI. Trimming removed 5 bases at V and 4 bases at J, with 10 bases between. In the authors' methods: Quantification of nucleated cells was approximated via reference gene primer amplification. Some clones are missing from TCRdb's copy, which holds only in-frame ones; the method was immunoSEQ multiplex PCR. The V and J calls and clone size come from that table; D and trimming were worked out from the DNA. Here the sample spans roughly 300,000 clones, 92% being singletons.

Material for sequencing was PBMCs or T cells enriched from blood (not recorded which). The V call is TRBV2, the J call TRBJ2-3; no clear D gene. This TCR was sampled from a woman in her 30s who had recovered from COVID-19. The chain's CDR3 is CASSTRVPDTQYF. CDR3 coding DNA: TGTGCCAGCAGTACCCGAGTCCCAGATACGCAGTATTTT.